Listed below are T cell receptor beta chains from one sample, sequenced in a study of blood T cells in healthy people across ages. TCRdb redid the calling of the 5' RACE reads with MiXCR, one entry per CDR3 protein. The table shows 540,000 or so distinct CDR3 sequences, with approximately 25% occurring only once. The same specimen was also included in a second study, on T cells of mothers and their children.

Sequenced: blood. The source of these receptors is a boy aged 5-17 years in good health. Both conserved end residues are part of each CDR3. Each record gives: D gene, V gene, clone size, J gene, CDR3 DNA, CDR3 protein. The D gene is left open where the match is weak. The listing skips clone size in some rows; elsewhere it reads once, few, many or a size class.

D: TRBD2; V: TRBV2; size: few; J: TRBJ2-1; DNA: TGTGCCAGCAGCGGACTAGCGGGAGAGCAGTTCTTC; CDR3: CASSGLAGEQFF
D: .; V: TRBV28; size: .; J: TRBJ2-2; DNA: TGTGCCAGCAGTTTATACCCTTGGGACACCGGGGAGCTGTTTTTT; CDR3: CASSLYPWDTGELFF
D: .; V: TRBV6-1; size: few; J: TRBJ1-2; DNA: TGTGCCAGCGAGGAGGCATATGGCTACACCTTC; CDR3: CASEEAYGYTF
D: .; V: TRBV4-1; size: .; J: TRBJ2-7; DNA: TGCGCCAGCAGCCAAGCCCCGATGGGGGAACAGTACTTC; CDR3: CASSQAPMGEQYF
D: .; V: TRBV27; size: few; J: TRBJ1-2; DNA: TGTGCCAGCAGGCAGGGTACCCTTTATGGCTACACCTTC; CDR3: CASRQGTLYGYTF
D: .; V: TRBV12-3/TRBV12-4; size: .; J: TRBJ1-2; DNA: TGTGCCAGCAGTTTTGGTAGGGGGGGCGGCTACACCTTC; CDR3: CASSFGRGGGYTF
D: .; V: TRBV20-1; size: .; J: TRBJ1-1; DNA: TGCAGTGCTAGAGTGTCGAATCTTGAAGCTTTCTTT; CDR3: CSARVSNLEAFF
D: .; V: TRBV7-9; size: .; J: TRBJ2-1; DNA: TGTGCCAGCAGCTTGGGGACGGCCCTGTGGAATGAGCAGTTCTTC; CDR3: CASSLGTALWNEQFF
D: TRBD2; V: TRBV20-1; size: .; J: TRBJ2-3; DNA: TGCAGTGCTAGAGAACTAGCGGGAGCGGCAGATACGCAGTATTTT; CDR3: CSARELAGAADTQYF
D: TRBD2; V: TRBV7-2; size: .; J: TRBJ2-1; DNA: TGTGCCAGCAGCTTAGCTGGAGCGGGAGGATCCTACAATGAGCAGTTCTTC; CDR3: CASSLAGAGGSYNEQFF